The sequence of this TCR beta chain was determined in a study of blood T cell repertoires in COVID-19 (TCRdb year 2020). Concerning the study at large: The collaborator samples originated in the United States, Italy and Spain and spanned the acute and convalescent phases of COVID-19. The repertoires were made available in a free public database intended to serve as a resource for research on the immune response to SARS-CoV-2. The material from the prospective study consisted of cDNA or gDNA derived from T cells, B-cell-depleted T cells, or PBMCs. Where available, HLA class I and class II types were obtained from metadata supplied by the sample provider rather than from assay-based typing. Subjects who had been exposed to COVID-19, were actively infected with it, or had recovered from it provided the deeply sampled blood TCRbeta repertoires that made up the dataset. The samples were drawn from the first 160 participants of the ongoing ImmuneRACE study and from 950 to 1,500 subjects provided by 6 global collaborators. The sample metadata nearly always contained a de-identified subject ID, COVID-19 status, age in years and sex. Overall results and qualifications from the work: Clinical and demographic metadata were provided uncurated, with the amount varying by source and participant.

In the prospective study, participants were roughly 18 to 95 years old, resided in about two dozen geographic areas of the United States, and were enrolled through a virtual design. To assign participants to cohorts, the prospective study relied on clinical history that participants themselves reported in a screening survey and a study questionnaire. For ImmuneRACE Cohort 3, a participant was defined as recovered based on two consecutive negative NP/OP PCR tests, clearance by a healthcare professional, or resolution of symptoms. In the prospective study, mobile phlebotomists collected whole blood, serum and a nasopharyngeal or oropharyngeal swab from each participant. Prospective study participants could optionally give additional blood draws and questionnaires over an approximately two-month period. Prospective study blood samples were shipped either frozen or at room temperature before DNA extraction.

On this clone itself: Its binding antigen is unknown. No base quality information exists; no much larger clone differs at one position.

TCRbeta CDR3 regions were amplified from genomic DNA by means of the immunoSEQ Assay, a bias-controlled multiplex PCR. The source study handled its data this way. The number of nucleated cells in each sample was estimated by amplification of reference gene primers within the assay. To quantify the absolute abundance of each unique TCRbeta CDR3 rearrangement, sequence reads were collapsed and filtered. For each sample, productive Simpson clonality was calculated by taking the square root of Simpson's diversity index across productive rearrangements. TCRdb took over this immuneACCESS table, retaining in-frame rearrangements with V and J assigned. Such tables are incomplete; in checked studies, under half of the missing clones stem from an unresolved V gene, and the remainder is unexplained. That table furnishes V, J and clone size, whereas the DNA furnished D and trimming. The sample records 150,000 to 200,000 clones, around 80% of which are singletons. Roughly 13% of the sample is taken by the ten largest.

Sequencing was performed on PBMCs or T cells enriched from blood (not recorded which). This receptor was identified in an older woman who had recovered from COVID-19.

The nucleotide sequence is given as TGTGCCAGTAGTTTCCGACAGCACACCGGGGAGCTGTTTTTT. Its protein product is CASSFRQHTGELFF. Rearrangement joined TRBV19 to TRBJ2-2; perhaps TRBD1 is the D gene, with 5 bases matching. Trimming at the junction amounts to 5 bases on V and 3 bases on J, and the germline ends lie 10 bases apart. The CDR3 measures 14 amino acids from cysteine to phenylalanine. The sequence is cut down to CDR3 DNA, 42 bases in frame from base 1. Based on the germline V gene (reference sequence), the CDR1 and CDR2 sequences are LNHDA and SQIVND.